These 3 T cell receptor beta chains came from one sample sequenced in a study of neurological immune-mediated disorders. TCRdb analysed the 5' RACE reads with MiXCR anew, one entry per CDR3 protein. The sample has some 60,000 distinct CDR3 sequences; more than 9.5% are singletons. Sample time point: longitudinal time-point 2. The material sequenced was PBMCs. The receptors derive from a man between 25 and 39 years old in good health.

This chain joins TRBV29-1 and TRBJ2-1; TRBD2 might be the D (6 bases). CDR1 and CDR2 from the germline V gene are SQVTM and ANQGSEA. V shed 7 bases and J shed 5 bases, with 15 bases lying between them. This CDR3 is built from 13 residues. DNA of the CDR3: TGCAGCGCAGGGCGAGGCGGGAACAATGAGCAGTTCTTC. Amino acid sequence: CSAGRGGNNEQFF.

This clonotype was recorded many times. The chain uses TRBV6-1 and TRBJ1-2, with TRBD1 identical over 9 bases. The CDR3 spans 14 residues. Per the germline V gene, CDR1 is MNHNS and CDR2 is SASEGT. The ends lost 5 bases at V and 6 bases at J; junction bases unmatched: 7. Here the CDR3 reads CASSLQGQGNGYTF. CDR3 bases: TGTGCCAGCAGTTTACAAGGACAGGGGAATGGCTACACCTTC.

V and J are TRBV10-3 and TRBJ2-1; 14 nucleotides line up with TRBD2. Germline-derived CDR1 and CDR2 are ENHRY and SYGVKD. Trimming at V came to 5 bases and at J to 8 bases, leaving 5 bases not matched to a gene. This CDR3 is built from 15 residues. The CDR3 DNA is TGTGCCATCAGTAAGACTAGCGGGAGGGGGGATGAGCAGTTCTTC. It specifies CAISKTSGRGDEQFF.